A single TCR beta chain is shown here with its context. The source of the sample is a study of blood T cell repertoires in COVID-19. About the study: The analysed material was cDNA or gDNA that came from T cells, B-cell-depleted T cells, or PBMCs.

Profiled with immunoSEQ multiplex PCR; TCRdb holds only in-frame clones, not every one. The sample has approximately 360,000 clones; 85% to 90% are singletons. Those enrolled, adults aged roughly 18 to 89 years, came from about two dozen US areas. Participant-given clinical history determined each cohort assignment. The V end was cut by 1 base, the J end by 2 bases, with 7 bases between. The germline gives CDR1 SGDLS, CDR2 YYNGEE. CDR3 length equals 13 residues. The genes are TRBV9 and TRBJ2-7, with D uncertain. The clonotype originates from a woman under 40 with acute COVID-19. Sequenced sample: PBMCs or T cells enriched from blood (not recorded which). The CDR3 DNA reads TGTGCCAGCAGCGTATCGGGTACCTACGAGCAGTACTTC. This gives the protein CASSVSGTYEQYF.